Shown below are 10 T cell receptor beta chains from a single sample sequenced in a study of beta chain features in type 1 diabetes. No antigen is known for these receptors. The study, taken as a whole, reports: Significant though moderate, a shortening of TCRB CDR3s appeared in all four CD4+ subsets of Type 1 diabetes patients.

TCRB transcripts that were expressed got sequenced, as all of the isolated RNA had been reverse transcribed. Sequencing was performed with immunoSEQ multiplex PCR; in TCRdb, only in-frame clones are kept and a portion is missing. The table includes about 400,000 clones, roughly 12% detected once. Sequences were obtained from naive CD4+ T cells from blood. All receptors come from a young woman with type 1 diabetes.

This clone occurred a few times. The rearrangement joins TRBV7-2 to TRBJ1-4; maybe TRBD1 (6 bases). CDR1 and CDR2 from the germline V gene are SGHTA and FQGNSA. Trimming removed 0 bases at V and 7 bases at J, with 9 bases between. The CDR3 contains 14 residues. CDR3 sequence: CASSLAGGGEKLFF. DNA of the CDR3: TGTGCCAGCAGCTTAGCAGGGGGTGGTGAAAAACTGTTTTTT.

The rearrangement uses TRBV7-9 and TRBJ2-7; maybe TRBD2 (5 bases). Trimming removed 6 bases at V and 4 bases at J, with 16 bases between. CDR3 size: 14 residues. Germline loops: CDR1 SEHNR, CDR2 FQNEAQ (reference sequence). CDR3 DNA sequence: TGTGCCAGCAGGGGAGCGGTGACTCCATACGAGCAGTACTTC. The encoded protein is CASRGAVTPYEQYF.

In its sample, this clone was seen a few times. J is TRBJ1-5 and V is TRBV11-2; the D is unclear. CDR3 length equals 15 residues. V lost 4 bases to trimming and J lost 4 bases, with 14 bases between them. Germline lookup yields CDR1 SGHAT and CDR2 FQNNGV. The CDR3 DNA reads TGTGCCAGCAGCTCTTCGCCTAGCATGAATCAGCCCCAGCATTTT. Translated, it gives CASSSSPSMNQPQHF.

This chain uses TRBV15 with TRBJ1-5, with a possible D match to TRBD1 (6 bases). Germline CDR1 is LNHNV and CDR2 is YYDKDF (reference sequence). This CDR3 has 16 amino acids. Trimming took off 1 base at V and 6 bases at J, with 16 bases between the two ends. CDR3 loop: CATSRVAGARSQPQHF. The CDR3 DNA reads as TGTGCCACCAGCAGAGTTGCGGGGGCGCGTTCTCAGCCCCAGCATTTT.

A remark on this clone: Other DNA sequences from this sample encode an identical CDR3 as well. The chain has TRBV28 and TRBJ2-3, with D tentatively TRBD1 (5 bases). Between the trimmed V and J ends, which lost 2 bases and 6 bases, there was a span of 9 bases. The germline V gene has CDR1 MDHEN and CDR2 SYDVKM. The CDR3 is 13 amino acids. In DNA form, the CDR3 reads TGTGCCAGCAGTTTACAGGGCCCCGATACGCAGTATTTT. Translated: CASSLQGPDTQYF.

This sequence joins TRBV29-1 and TRBJ2-7, with 8 bases lining up with TRBD1. After removal of 6 bases from V and 0 bases from J, the junction contained 13 bases not matched to a gene. The germline CDR1 and CDR2 sequences are SQVTM and ANQGSEA. The CDR3 length is 16 residues. The CDR3 DNA reads TGCAGCGTCGTGGACAGGGCCCAATCAATCTCCTACGAGCAGTACTTC. Its protein product is CSVVDRAQSISYEQYF.

This clone was seen more than once but under ten times. The J gene is TRBJ1-1, the V gene TRBV29-1; D call uncertain. Germline assignment: CDR1 SQVTM and CDR2 ANQGSEA. V was clipped by 6 bases and J by 3 bases, with 17 bases between them. There are 14 residues in the CDR3. The CDR3 is CSVGLRVADTEAFF. The CDR3 DNA reads TGCAGCGTGGGCCTAAGGGTAGCGGACACTGAAGCTTTCTTT.

The chain links TRBV4-3 to TRBJ2-5, with D perhaps matching TRBD1 (6 bases). Near its end, the DNA agrees better with TRBJ2-7, so the J call may be wrong. This CDR3 region has 16 residues. The germline gives CDR1 LGHNA, CDR2 YSLEER. This CDR3 is CASRPETGPVVYEQYF. The CDR3 nucleotides read TGCGCCAGCAGACCTGAGACAGGACCCGTCGTGTACGAGCAGTACTTC.

CDR3: CASSPQTYTDTQYF. CDR3 in DNA: TGTGCCAGCTCACCACAGACTTACACAGATACGCAGTATTTT. The J gene is TRBJ2-3, the V gene TRBV18; no definite D call. CDR1 is KGHSH, CDR2 LQKENI, per germline. This CDR3 has 14 amino acids. Trimming shortened V by 1 base and J by 2 bases, and 7 bases separated the two germline ends.

The rearrangement links TRBV9 to TRBJ2-3, with 7 nucleotides matching TRBD2. The trim removed 1 base at V and 1 base at J, leaving 3 bases unmatched. The CDR3 loop spans 15 amino acids. Germline V gene lookup returns CDR1 SGDLS and CDR2 YYNGEE. The CDR3 DNA is TGTGCCAGCAGCGTAAGCGGGGCCCGCACAGATACGCAGTATTTT. Translation gives CASSVSGARTDTQYF.